Shown below are 23 T cell receptor beta chains from a single sample sequenced in a study of metastatic and nonmetastatic thyroid tumors. TCRdb called clones again from the PCR reads with MiXCR. The sample lists about 24,000 clones, roughly a quarter occurring once. Thyroid surgery took place with no prior treatment in any patient. Sequenced material: tumor tissue. These receptors came from a male donor with papillary thyroid cancer or a benign thyroid nodule (not recorded which). Some clones in this sample may be carry-over from other donors' samples.

By proportion, this clone is medium-sized (0.01 to 0.1%). The rearrangement links TRBV6-1 to TRBJ1-2; a possible D gene is TRBD1 (5 bases). Trimming pared 7 bases from V and 4 bases from J, leaving 16 bases between. CDR1 and CDR2 from the germline V gene are MNHNS and SASEGT. This CDR3 has 14 amino acids. The CDR3 here is CASTPSAGSYGYTF. The CDR3 nucleotides read TGTGCCAGCACCCCCAGCGCAGGGAGCTATGGCTACACCTTC.

Comment on this clone: Relative to the germline gene, one junction end is altered; a read error may explain this. The chain employs TRBV4-3 and TRBJ2-2, with D maybe TRBD2 (6 bases). The CDR3 runs to 17 residues. Germline CDR1 LGHNA, CDR2 YSLEER. CDR3 bases: TGCGCCAGAAGCCACGAGCTAAGCGGGCAGCACACCGGCGAGCTGTTTTTT. Translating gives CARSHELSGQHTGELFF.

This clone was counted ten times or more. The chain has TRBV10-2 and TRBJ2-5; D uncertain. Trimming left V 6 bases short and J 4 bases short, with 9 bases between. This CDR3 spans 12 amino acids. The germline CDR1 and CDR2 sequences are WSHSY and SAAADI. The CDR3 spells CASRVSGETQYF. As DNA, the CDR3 is TGCGCCAGCAGAGTGAGTGGAGAGACCCAGTACTTC.

In this sample, this clone turned up many times. The rearrangement joins TRBV29-1 to TRBJ2-1; TRBD2 is a possible D gene (5 bases). V gave up 7 bases and J gave up 3 bases, with 19 bases separating them. The CDR3 consists of 15 residues. Germline CDR1 reads SQVTM; CDR2 reads ANQGSEA. CDR3: CSAQSPTTSYNEQFF. The CDR3 bases are TGCAGCGCTCAATCCCCCACTACTAGCTACAATGAGCAGTTCTTC.

Remarks on this clone: A much larger clone lies one base from this, so it may be a read error. The chain combines TRBV5-4 with TRBJ2-7; no reliable D call. The V end lost 6 bases, the J end lost 1 base, and 11 bases lay between the germline ends. Per germline, CDR1 SGHNT and CDR2 YYREEE (reference sequence). The CDR3 contains 13 residues. The CDR3 here is CASTIHGSYEQYF. The CDR3 nucleotides are TGTGCCAGCACTATACATGGATCCTACGAGCAGTACTTC. Combining the CDR3 with reference TRBV5-4 and TRBJ2-7 gives the whole variable domain ETGVTQSPTHLIKTRGQQVTLRCSSQSGHNTVSWYQQALGQGPQFIFQYYREEENGRGNFPPRFSGLQFPNYSSELNVNALELDDSALYLCASTIHGSYEQYFGPGTRLTVT.

This clone was detected a few times. The chain links TRBV27 to TRBJ2-7; D not certain. Between the trimmed V and J ends, which lost 7 bases and 6 bases, there was a span of 22 bases. This CDR3 spans 15 amino acids. CDR1 MNHEY and CDR2 SMNVEV come from the germline V gene (reference sequence). CDR3 DNA: TGTGCCAGCAAGAGGAGTGTGACATCCCCCCTCGAGCAGTACTTC. This encodes CASKRSVTSPLEQYF.

This clone was found many times. The J gene is TRBJ2-1, the V gene TRBV10-1; 7 positions agree with TRBD1. V shed 0 bases and J 5 bases; nucleotides not matched to a gene: 10. In germline, CDR1 is WNHNN, CDR2 SYGVQD (reference sequence). This CDR3 has 17 residues. The CDR3 protein is CASSESGSGQAHNEQFF. The DNA of the CDR3 is TGCGCCAGCAGTGAGTCGGGGAGTGGACAGGCCCACAATGAGCAGTTCTTC.

Comments on this clone: The CDR3 does not end in the conserved phenylalanine or tryptophan, so this is likely a read error. Because the CDR3's place on the DNA is in doubt, the DNA is left out and the CDR3 is given as listed by TCRdb. V is TRBV27 and J is TRBJ1-5; the table's TRBD1 call for D was not verified on the DNA. A total of 13 residues make up the CDR3, ends included. Germline V gene data show CDR1 as MNHEY and CDR2 as SMNVEV (reference sequence). The CDR3 sequence is CASSLGQIQPQNC.

About this clone itself: Mismatch with germline at one junction end may stem from a read error. J is TRBJ2-3 and V is TRBV4-3; TRBD1 aligns across 7 bases. The CDR3 is 16 amino acids. In germline, CDR1 is LGHNA, CDR2 YSLEER. Written as DNA, the CDR3 is TGCGCCAGCAGCCAGGGTAAGACAGGGCTCACAGATACGCGGTATTTT. This sequence encodes CASSQGKTGLTDTRYF.

A few counts support this clone. The chain has TRBV28 and TRBJ1-5, with a tentative D call TRBD1 (6 bases). Germline CDR1 reads MDHEN; CDR2 reads SYDVKM. V was pared by 8 bases and J by 6 bases, with 17 bases between. The CDR3 covers 14 residues. CDR3 region: CASSKTGLRQPQHF. CDR3 in DNA: TGTGCCAGCTCAAAAACAGGGTTGCGTCAGCCCCAGCATTTT.

This clone has a count of ten or more. Other DNA sequences within the sample encode an identical CDR3. The chain links TRBV29-1 to TRBJ2-3; no reliable D call. Trimming shortened V by 7 bases and J by 3 bases, and 14 bases separated the two germline ends. In germline, CDR1 is SQVTM, CDR2 ANQGSEA. The CDR3 length is 13 residues. CDR3 loop: CSAVGLITDTQYF. CDR3 coding DNA: TGCAGCGCTGTCGGGCTGATAACAGATACGCAGTATTTT.

This rearrangement joins TRBV6-1 to TRBJ1-2; D remains unclear. In germline, CDR1 is MNHNS, CDR2 SASEGT. Trimming stripped 8 bases from V and 12 bases from J, with 22 bases between. The CDR3 is 13 residues long. The DNA of the CDR3 is TGTGCCAGCCTGGACCTTCAGAAGACCCTGAACACCTTC. It specifies CASLDLQKTLNTF.

This clone was found a few times. This may be a read error: a much more frequent sequence differs by one nucleotide. The chain carries TRBV30 and TRBJ2-7, with a possible D match to TRBD2 (5 bases). CDR1 and CDR2 from the germline V gene are GTSNPN and SVGIG (reference sequence). V was shortened by 2 bases and J by 6 bases, with 14 bases between the two germline ends. The CDR3 spans 13 residues. CDR3 in amino acids: CAWSQLVPGEQYF. CDR3 DNA sequence: TGTGCCTGGAGTCAACTAGTGCCGGGCGAGCAGTACTTC.

This clone was picked up one time. One end of the junction varies from germline; a read error may be responsible. The V call is TRBV19, the J call TRBJ1-1; 8 nucleotides align to TRBD1. In germline, CDR1 is LNHDA, CDR2 SQIVND (reference sequence). The CDR3 runs to 14 residues. DNA of the CDR3: TGTGACAGTAGTAGAGGACAGGGGAACACTGAAGCTTTCTTT. Translation gives CDSSRGQGNTEAFF.

This clone came up many times. The chain couples TRBV7-6 to TRBJ2-1; 13 bases are a match to TRBD2. With V trimmed by 5 bases and J by 5 bases, 9 bases remained unmatched. In germline, CDR1 is SGHVS, CDR2 FNYEAQ. This CDR3 is built from 17 residues. The DNA for the CDR3 is TGTGCCAGCAGCCCTGGACTAGCGGGAGATAACGACAATGAGCAGTTCTTC. This translates into CASSPGLAGDNDNEQFF.

Sample share makes this clone medium-sized. V and J are TRBV28 and TRBJ2-3; D might be TRBD2 (6 bases). Germline-derived CDR1 and CDR2 are MDHEN and SYDVKM. The CDR3 runs 16 residues. V was clipped by 4 bases and J by 5 bases, with 19 bases between them. The CDR3 here is CASSSPSSGGVDTQYF. In nucleotides, the CDR3 is TGTGCCAGCAGTTCCCCCAGTAGCGGAGGGGTAGATACGCAGTATTTT.

This clone has just one count. This chain connects TRBV7-8 to TRBJ1-2; D might be TRBD1 (5 bases). The CDR3 is made up of 17 amino acids. Germline V CDR1 and CDR2: SGHVS, FQNEAQ. Trimming took 6 bases from V and 2 from J, leaving 22 bases between them. CDR3 loop: CASSEAGLGSRNYGYTF. CDR3 DNA: TGTGCCAGCAGTGAGGCAGGGTTGGGGTCTAGGAACTATGGCTACACCTTC.

Turning to this clone: A junction boundary mismatches the germline segment, possibly from a read error. The chain employs TRBV20-1 and TRBJ2-7, with D hard to call. Germline CDR1 is DFQATT and CDR2 is SNEGSKA (reference sequence). The CDR3 length is 13 residues. DNA of the CDR3: TGCAGTGATAGAAAAGCGTGCACCTACGAGCAGTACTTC. Protein product: CSDRKACTYEQYF.

Relative to its sample, this clone is medium-sized. The CDR3 reads CASSQEGGGYPLFF. For the CDR3, the DNA is TGCGCCAGCAGCCAAGAAGGGGGGGGATACCCACTGTTTTTT. V gene TRBV4-3 combines with J gene TRBJ1-4; possible D gene TRBD1, 6 bases. Germline CDR1 and CDR2: LGHNA and YSLEER. V was shortened by 0 bases and J by 13 bases, with 15 bases between the two germline ends. The CDR3 has 14 residues.

This clone was seen repeatedly, ten times or more. The chain links TRBV5-1 to TRBJ2-4; D is perhaps TRBD1 (6 bases). The germline gives CDR1 SGHRS, CDR2 YFSETQ. V was clipped by 3 bases and J by 0 bases, with 10 bases between them. The CDR3 is made up of 15 amino acids. The CDR3 region is CASSSGHLAKNIQYF. In DNA, the CDR3 is TGCGCCAGCAGCTCGGGACACTTAGCCAAAAACATTCAGTACTTC. Filled out from reference TRBV5-1 and TRBJ2-4, the complete variable domain reads KAGVTQTPRYLIKTRGQQVTLSCSPISGHRSVSWYQQTPGQGLQFLFEYFSETQRNKGNFPGRFSGRQFSNSRSEMNVSTLELGDSALYLCASSSGHLAKNIQYFGAGTRLSVL.

This chain joins TRBV5-4 and TRBJ1-2; D gene uncertain. The CDR3 has 15 residues. Germline assignment: CDR1 SGHNT and CDR2 YYREEE (reference sequence). V was clipped by 3 bases and J by 6 bases, with 18 bases between them. CDR3 loop: CASSSPLVRFDGYTF. The CDR3 DNA reads TGTGCCAGCAGCTCCCCCTTGGTCCGATTTGATGGCTACACCTTC.

About this clone: A read error may be the cause here, since a much bigger clone is one base away. As DNA, the CDR3 is TGTGCCAGCAGCTTAGATACAGCGGGTAGCGAGACCCAGTACTTC. Translation gives CASSLDTAGSETQYF. V gene TRBV7-2 combines with J gene TRBJ2-5, with D possibly matching TRBD2 (6 bases). Looked up from germline, CDR1 is SGHTA and CDR2 is FQGNSA. CDR3 size: 15 residues. V lost 1 base and J lost 5, with 14 bases in between.

The V and J genes are TRBV6-1 and TRBJ2-7, with 8 bases aligning to TRBD2. This CDR3 region has 16 residues. Germline V gene sequence: CDR1 MNHNS, CDR2 SASEGT. The V segment lost 3 bases and the J segment 0 bases; nucleotides outside the gene matches: 7. CDR3 region: CASSESTSVVSYEQYF. The CDR3 DNA reads as TGTGCCAGCAGTGAGTCGACTAGCGTGGTCTCCTACGAGCAGTACTTC.